This T cell receptor beta chain was profiled in a study of T cell changes during pregnancy in multiple sclerosis. This clone occurred once. Libraries were prepared by immunoSEQ multiplex PCR; TCRdb keeps only in-frame clonotypes and omits some of them. The sample yields 20,000 to 25,000 clones, about 88% seen once. Germline V gene sequence: CDR1 MGHRA, CDR2 YSYEKL. The CDR3 runs to 15 residues. V lost 2 bases, J lost 1 base, and 12 bases lay in between. The chain combines TRBV4-1 with TRBJ2-7; possibly TRBD2 for D (7 bases). The TCR originated in a female donor with multiple sclerosis, enrolled in a pregnancy study. Sample: CD8+ T cells from peripheral blood mononuclear cells, taken after pregnancy. In nucleotides, the CDR3 is TGCGCCAGCAGCCAATGGGGGGGCAGTTCCTACGAGCAGTACTTC. Its translation is CASSQWGGSSYEQYF.